A single TCR beta chain is shown here with its context. Its antigen is still unknown. The sample comes from a study of shared clonotypes between healthy human individuals. Findings and limits, study-wide: The study found about 5% of naive CD4 clonotypes shared across a handful of donors.

The data were produced by immunoSEQ multiplex PCR, yet TCRdb's version contains in-frame clones alone and is incomplete. The sample contains over a million clones, 95% to 97% of which appear only once. Germline lookup yields CDR1 SNHLY and CDR2 FYNNEI. V lost 6 bases, J lost 7 bases, and 7 bases stayed unmatched. The CDR3 is made up of 13 amino acids. The V call is TRBV2, the J call TRBJ1-1; 8 bases line up with TRBD1. This sequence originates from a man aged 30 to 39 in good health. The sequenced sample was naive CD4+ T cells sorted from blood. Subset noted: CD45RA+ positively selected. The DNA of the CDR3 is TGTGCCAGCAGGGCCGACAGGGGCGGTGAAGCTTTCTTT. The encoded protein is CASRADRGGEAFF.